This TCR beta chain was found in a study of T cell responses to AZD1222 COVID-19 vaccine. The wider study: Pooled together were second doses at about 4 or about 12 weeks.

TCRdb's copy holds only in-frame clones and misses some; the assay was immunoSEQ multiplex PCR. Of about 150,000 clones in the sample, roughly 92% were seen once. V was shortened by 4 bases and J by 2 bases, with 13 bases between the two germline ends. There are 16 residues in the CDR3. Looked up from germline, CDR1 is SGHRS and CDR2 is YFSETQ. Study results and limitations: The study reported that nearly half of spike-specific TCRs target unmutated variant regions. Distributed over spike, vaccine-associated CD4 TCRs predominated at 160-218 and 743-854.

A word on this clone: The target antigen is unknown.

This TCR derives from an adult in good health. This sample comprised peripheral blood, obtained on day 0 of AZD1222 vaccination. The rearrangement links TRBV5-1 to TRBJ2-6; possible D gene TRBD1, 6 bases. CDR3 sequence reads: CASSLVRGTGANVLTF. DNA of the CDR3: TGCGCCAGCAGCCTCGTCAGGGGTACTGGGGCCAACGTCCTGACTTTC.